This TCR beta chain was found in a study of PD-L1 blockade in urothelial cancer. Turning to the study itself: When patients started atezolizumab around 2014, it was given at 1,200 mg intravenously every 3 weeks. Enrolled patients had been treated previously with 0 to 3 chemotherapy regimens. It was at 3 weeks (second dose) and 6 weeks after treatment start that blood was analyzed.

Time point denoted: peripheral blood 6 weeks after treatment start. Each patient supplied 1 to 8 pretreatment and on-treatment samples. Method: immunoSEQ multiplex PCR; TCRdb's copy keeps in-frame clones and lacks some. The repertoire holds 120,000 or so clones, roughly 88% seen once, with 2.4% in the top ten. From germline, CDR1 is SGHNT and CDR2 YENEEA. There are 13 residues in the CDR3. Trimming left V 2 bases short and J 9 bases short, with 14 bases between. The rearrangement links TRBV11-3 to TRBJ2-7; tentative D call: TRBD2 (5 bases). The material was PBMCs, obtained around atezolizumab (anti-PD-L1) treatment. This clonotype originated in a man in his forties or fifties with urothelial cancer. DNA of the CDR3: TGTGCCAGCAGCTTATCCCAGGACTCTGGGCAGTACTTC. Its translation: CASSLSQDSGQYF.